The next 17 T cell receptor beta chains were all read from a single sample in a study of cytomegalovirus exposure and HLA in healthy donors. Primers included in the PCR were 60 Vbeta and 13 Jbeta primers. The protocol was immunoSEQ multiplex PCR, while the TCRdb copy is restricted to in-frame clones and leaves out a portion. The table records roughly 110,000 clones, about 70% of them present only once. The specimen sequenced was PBMCs. The receptors here all came from a female donor in good health and CMV-seronegative.

The V and J genes are TRBV5-1 and TRBJ2-5; no definite D call. The germline CDR1 and CDR2 sequences are SGHRS and YFSETQ. This CDR3 is built from 14 residues. Trimming shortened V by 1 base and J by 1 base, and 8 bases separated the two germline ends. The CDR3 DNA reads TGCGCCAGCAGCTTGTTAGAGAGCCAAGAGACCCAGTACTTC. Protein sequence: CASSLLESQETQYF.

This clone was recorded only once. The chain joins TRBV28 to TRBJ2-7; no clear D gene. V lost 3 bases and J 4 bases, leaving 10 bases between the germline ends. The germline gives CDR1 MDHEN, CDR2 SYDVKM. The CDR3 covers 13 residues. CDR3 sequence (DNA): TGTGCCAGCAGTTTTCCTTTCTCTTACGAGCAGTACTTC. This sequence encodes CASSFPFSYEQYF.

V gene TRBV2 combines with J gene TRBJ2-4; TRBD2 matches 11 bases. Trimming took 8 bases from V and 5 from J; bases not matched to a gene: 11. Germline V gene data show CDR1 as SNHLY and CDR2 as FYNNEI. CDR3 length equals 16 residues. In DNA, the CDR3 is TGTGCCAGCCGGGCAGGCTCACTAGCGGGAGAAAACATTCAGTACTTC. It encodes CASRAGSLAGENIQYF.

As to this clone: The identical CDR3 is also encoded by other nucleotide sequences in the sample. The chain carries TRBV5-6 and TRBJ2-7; the match to TRBD1 covers 8 bases. Trimming cost V 3 bases and J 2 bases; bases outside gene matches: 4. Germline values: CDR1 SGHDT, CDR2 YYEEEE. CDR3 length: 14 residues. The CDR3 nucleotides are TGTGCCAGCAGCTGGACAGGGCTTCCCTACGAGCAGTACTTC. Its protein is CASSWTGLPYEQYF.

The V call is TRBV27, the J call TRBJ1-3; no definite D call. V shed 7 bases and J shed 6 bases, with 16 bases lying between them. Per the germline V gene, CDR1 is MNHEY and CDR2 is SMNVEV (reference sequence). This CDR3 comprises 14 residues. The CDR3 DNA follows: TGTGCCAGCACCTCCGCCCGCTGGCTAAACACCATATATTTT. Translation: CASTSARWLNTIYF.

The chain couples TRBV7-8 to TRBJ2-3, with 7 bases that match TRBD2. CDR1 and CDR2 (germline): SGHVS, FQNEAQ. This CDR3 contains 19 residues. V trimming: 5 bases; J trimming: 2 bases; junction bases outside the gene matches: 19. CDR3 nucleotide sequence: TGTGCCAGCAGCACCAGGACTAGATTCTCCAACGACCCCACAGATACGCAGTATTTT. This codes for CASSTRTRFSNDPTDTQYF.

The genes are TRBV5-4 and TRBJ1-1; the D is unclear. The CDR3 sequence is 13 residues long. Germline V lookup: CDR1 SGHNT, CDR2 YYREEE (reference sequence). Trimming removed 5 bases from V and 2 bases from J, with 10 bases in between. CDR3 bases: TGTGCCAGCAGTTCGGACTTTAACACTGAAGCTTTCTTT. This encodes CASSSDFNTEAFF.

A few counts support this clone. V and J are TRBV11-3 and TRBJ2-5; TRBD1 matches at 10 bases. The V and J ends lost 2 bases and 5 bases, in that order; junction bases with no gene match: 2. Germline V gene lookup returns CDR1 SGHNT and CDR2 YENEEA. The CDR3 consists of 14 residues. The CDR3 is CASSLRTGGETQYF. The CDR3 DNA sequence: TGTGCCAGCAGCTTAAGGACAGGGGGGGAGACCCAGTACTTC.

The chain recombines TRBV7-2 with TRBJ1-1; the D is unclear. Germline V gene data show CDR1 as SGHTA and CDR2 as FQGNSA. V lost 1 base, J lost 7 bases, and 10 bases lay in between. The CDR3 length is 13 residues. This CDR3 reads CASSLGPLCEAFF. The CDR3 DNA reads as TGTGCCAGCAGCTTAGGGCCGTTGTGTGAAGCTTTCTTT. Full variable domain (rest looked up from reference TRBV7-2 and TRBJ1-1): GAGVSQSPSNKVTEKGKDVELRCDPISGHTALYWYRQSLGQGLEFLIYFQGNSAPDKSGLPSDRFSAERTGGSVSTLTIQRTQQEDSAVYLCASSLGPLCEAFFGQGTRLTVV.

This sequence joins TRBV4-1 and TRBJ2-7, with 8 bases that match TRBD2. CDR1 and CDR2 from the germline V gene are MGHRA and YSYEKL. J was trimmed by 3 bases and V by 4 bases; bases with no gene match: 2. The CDR3 is 13 amino acids. The CDR3 here is CASSLTSGYEQYF. CDR3 coding DNA: TGCGCCAGCAGCCTAACTAGCGGCTACGAGCAGTACTTC.

V usage is TRBV6-5 and J usage is TRBJ2-2; D is undetermined. This CDR3 is 14 amino acids long. V was pared by 6 bases and J by 4 bases, with 12 bases between. In germline, CDR1 is MNHEY, CDR2 SVGAGI. CDR3: CASSPGLPTGELFF. CDR3 DNA sequence: TGTGCCAGCAGCCCCGGGTTGCCCACCGGGGAGCTGTTTTTT.

The chain is built from TRBV10-3 and TRBJ2-7; the match to TRBD2 covers 10 bases. Germline lookup yields CDR1 ENHRY and CDR2 SYGVKD. Losses at the gene ends were 8 bases for V and 5 bases for J; bases not matched to a gene: 9. This CDR3 contains 14 residues. CDR3 loop: CAIGIKREGHEQYF. The CDR3 nucleotides are TGTGCCATCGGCATTAAGCGGGAGGGGCACGAGCAGTACTTC.

V usage is TRBV21-1 and J usage is TRBJ1-1. TRBV21-1 is a pseudogene segment. CDR3 length equals 14 residues. The DNA for the CDR3 is TGTGCCAGCAGCAATCTAGCCCTGAACACTGAAGCTTTCTTT. Translating gives CASSNLALNTEAFF.

The rearrangement uses TRBV6-1 and TRBJ2-5; TRBD2 is a possible D gene (6 bases). V was clipped by 8 bases and J by 2 bases, with 15 bases between them. The germline CDR1 and CDR2 sequences are MNHNS and SASEGT. CDR3 length: 14 amino acids. CDR3 in amino acids: CASAGLSLQETQYF. As DNA, the CDR3 is TGTGCCAGCGCAGGACTAAGCCTACAAGAGACCCAGTACTTC.

The chain is built from TRBV4-3 and TRBJ2-7, with 9 bases matching TRBD1. Per germline, CDR1 LGHNA and CDR2 YSLEER. Trimming cost V 0 bases and J 3 bases; bases outside gene matches: 6. CDR3 length: 16 residues. The CDR3 sequence is CASSQDWTGVSYEQYF. The CDR3 DNA reads TGCGCCAGCAGCCAAGATTGGACAGGGGTAAGCTACGAGCAGTACTTC.

This clone has just a few counts. The rearrangement uses TRBV2 and TRBJ1-1; 7 bases match TRBD1. The CDR3 consists of 13 residues. The J segment lost 4 bases and the V segment lost 7 bases, leaving 6 bases of the junction unmatched. Germline assignment: CDR1 SNHLY and CDR2 FYNNEI. CDR3 bases: TGTGCCAGCAAGCCAGGGGGGCTCACTGAAGCTTTCTTT. Amino acid sequence: CASKPGGLTEAFF.

The chain couples TRBV28 to TRBJ2-1, with D hard to call. CDR3 length equals 15 residues. V shed 4 bases and J shed 0 bases, with 10 bases lying between them. CDR1 and CDR2 (germline): MDHEN, SYDVKM. CDR3 amino acids: CASSSFRSSYNEQFF. Written as DNA, the CDR3 is TGTGCCAGCAGTTCCTTTAGAAGCTCCTACAATGAGCAGTTCTTC.